The sequence of this T cell receptor beta chain was determined in a study of PD-1 blockade in classical Hodgkin lymphoma. Study details: On a schedule of every 2 weeks, patients received nivolumab 3 mg/kg intravenously. Study observations and caveats: By C4D1, diversity of CD4+ TCRs had risen significantly, whereas that of CD8+ TCRs had not. Newly diagnosed patients were reported to start with lower TCR diversity than healthy donors. Any patient who commenced nivolumab under 1 year after ASCT was excluded.

There was relapse after autologous stem cell transplantation in every patient, and there was variation in brentuximab vedotin exposure. Clones were sequenced by immunoSEQ multiplex PCR, and TCRdb holds only the in-frame ones, with some missing. The data hold tens of thousands of clones, with about 84% observed a single time. On this clone: Its matching antigen is unknown.

After removal of 5 bases from V and 2 bases from J, the junction contained 3 bases not matched to a gene. Germline assignment: CDR1 GTSNPN and CDR2 SVGIG (reference sequence). The CDR3 runs to 14 residues. The material sequenced was peripheral blood mononuclear cells (PBMCs), taken at baseline. This sequence was found in a human donor with classical Hodgkin lymphoma. V is TRBV30 and J is TRBJ1-5; TRBD1 matches 10 bases. In nucleotides, the CDR3 is TGTGCCTGGGACAGGGGGCAAGGCAATCAGCCCCAGCATTTT. Protein product: CAWDRGQGNQPQHF.